The rows below give T cell receptor beta chains drawn from one sample of a study of TIL therapy for anti-PD-1-resistant metastatic lung cancer. Some clones are missing from TCRdb's copy, which holds only in-frame ones; the method was immunoSEQ multiplex PCR. The sample includes about 55,000 clones, 70% to 90% of them seen just once. The source material was blood, sampled at baseline. The receptors were sampled from a person between 30 and 80 years old with non-small cell lung cancer. The CDR3 runs from the conserved cysteine through the conserved F or W. Size tells how often a clone was seen (once, few, many) or the class of an expanded clone, and some rows leave it out.

size	V	J	CDR3
.	TRBV4-3	TRBJ2-7	CASSQDLAGGDRTYEQYF
once	TRBV6-5	TRBJ1-1	CASRRPQGAGTEAFF
.	TRBV6-2/TRBV6-3	TRBJ2-7	CASSYRTGWTHHLSYEQYF
.	TRBV28	TRBJ1-1	CASRLPNTEAFF
.	TRBV7-2	TRBJ2-1	CASSLANNEQFF
.	TRBV7-9	TRBJ2-7	CASSLGLGGPYEQYF
.	TRBV5-4	TRBJ2-3	CASSLVLFGQISTDTQYF
.	TRBV7-2	TRBJ2-3	CASSPRRGGTQYF
.	TRBV27	TRBJ2-2	CAKYLGTGGDCAGELFF
.	TRBV3-1/TRBV3-2	TRBJ2-7	CASSLGTAQTYEQYF
.	TRBV18	TRBJ2-7	CASSQARDRALQGEQYF
.	TRBV3-1/TRBV3-2	TRBJ2-7	CASSQLVRGGNEQYF
.	TRBV21-1	TRBJ2-7	CASSKRVDYEQYF
.	TRBV11-2	TRBJ2-1	CASSLWTSGSSYNEQFF
.	TRBV4-1	TRBJ1-1	CASSQVGGRTEAFF
.	TRBV11-2	TRBJ2-5	CASSLEGSWAQYF
few	TRBV28	TRBJ1-5	CASSPIGTLRTQPQHF
.	TRBV28	TRBJ1-1	CASSLTGAWTEAFF
.	TRBV6-2/TRBV6-3	TRBJ2-1	CASSYSSSGSNEQFF
.	TRBV5-4	TRBJ2-3	CASSLGGGEIGTQYF
.	TRBV10-2	TRBJ1-4	CASSTRQDAKEKLFF
.	TRBV18	TRBJ1-2	CASSPSVWTGNYGYTF
.	TRBV7-9	TRBJ2-7	CASSPWTGAYEQYF
.	TRBV29-1	TRBJ2-2	CSVVPDTGELFF
.	TRBV5-1	TRBJ2-6	CASRYHGGTSGANVLTF
.	TRBV29-1	TRBJ2-1	CSVELLDSYNEQFF
once	TRBV30	TRBJ1-4	CAWNSVDTLGEKLFF
.	TRBV19	TRBJ1-5	CASQARRGGQPQHF
.	TRBV9	TRBJ2-1	CASSPIGTGAFGYDEQFF
.	TRBV3-1/TRBV3-2	TRBJ1-6	CASSQVGVLNSPLHF
.	TRBV28	TRBJ1-5	CASSSPRGPFSNQPQHF
.	TRBV18	TRBJ1-6	CASSPLRTDNNSPLHF
.	TRBV7-2	TRBJ1-1	CASSFGTGGREAFF
.	TRBV5-8	TRBJ2-7	CASSPHRVAYEQYF
.	TRBV7-3	TRBJ1-1	CASRRTGNTEAFF
.	TRBV10-3	TRBJ1-4	CAISESNREGEKLFF
.	TRBV9	TRBJ2-1	CASSLSGTLSSPSYNEQFF
.	TRBV25-1	TRBJ2-2	CASSEAGTGELFF
.	TRBV27	TRBJ2-5	CASSSPERTGTQYF
.	TRBV18	TRBJ2-1	CASSPNGHQSSYNEQFF
.	TRBV28	TRBJ1-3	CASSSGNTIYF
.	TRBV20-1	TRBJ1-5	CSASTDREDQPQHF